This TCR beta chain was identified during a study of cytomegalovirus exposure and HLA in healthy donors. Background on the study: In a previous analysis, approximately 110 million unique TCR beta sequences were found from about 190 million T cells.

This CDR3 spans 15 amino acids. The V gene's germline CDR1 is SGHRS and CDR2 YFSETQ. With 2 bases clipped from V and 5 bases from J, the junction kept 9 bases outside the gene matches. General observations from the study: In an earlier analysis, about 87% or about 30%: the productive usage of most TCR beta V segments.

PCR used 60 Vbeta primers and 13 Jbeta primers. Authors' processing steps: Unique TCR beta chains numbered around 75 million in a later analysis, with 10 million to 14 million shared. The data were produced by immunoSEQ multiplex PCR, yet TCRdb's version contains in-frame clones alone and is incomplete. That table is the source of V, J and clone size, and D and trimming were worked out from the DNA. The data contain approximately 79,000 clones, 65% to 85% of them seen just once; the ten biggest clones take up about 22%. A word on this clone: Antigen unknown.

The TCR originated in a woman between 35 and 50 years old in good health and CMV-seropositive. The sample was PBMCs. The chain carries TRBV5-1 and TRBJ2-7; 8 positions agree with TRBD2. The CDR3 region is CASSFSGGTVDEQYF. The CDR3 DNA sequence: TGCGCCAGCAGCTTTTCGGGGGGGACCGTCGACGAGCAGTACTTC.